Below, 3 T cell receptor beta chains from the same sample are listed, as sequenced in a study of cytomegalovirus exposure and HLA in healthy donors. The PCR used 60 Vbeta and 13 Jbeta primers. Produced via immunoSEQ multiplex PCR; TCRdb's table is partial and in-frame only. In total, the table holds tens of thousands of clones. Input material: PBMCs. The source is a man aged 45-65 years in good health and CMV-seropositive.

The chain is built from TRBV19 and TRBJ2-7; 9 bases map to TRBD1. The CDR3 consists of 16 residues. The germline gives CDR1 LNHDA, CDR2 SQIVND (reference sequence). After removal of 0 bases from V and 2 bases from J, the junction contained 5 bases not matched to a gene. The CDR3, as DNA: TGTGCCAGTAGTATAGACGGGACAGGGCTGCCCTACGAGCAGTACTTC. This gives the protein CASSIDGTGLPYEQYF.

This chain links TRBV10-2 with TRBJ1-2, with TRBD1 matching over 8 bases. Unmatched junction bases numbered 13, after V lost 8 bases and J lost 8 bases. This CDR3 is built from 14 residues. CDR1 is WSHSY and CDR2 is SAAADI in the germline V gene. The CDR3 region is CASGRQGNEAGYTF. The CDR3 nucleotides read TGCGCCAGCGGTCGACAGGGGAACGAGGCGGGCTACACCTTC.

The CDR3 nucleotides are TGTGCCAGCTCCTCAAGCGCACTAGGGTCCTACAATGAGCAGTTCTTC. Translated: CASSSSALGSYNEQFF. The rearrangement links TRBV18 to TRBJ2-1, with a tentative D call TRBD2 (5 bases). Germline V gene data show CDR1 as KGHSH and CDR2 as LQKENI. CDR3 length: 16 residues. The V end was cut by 6 bases, the J end by 1 base, with 16 bases between.